This TCR beta chain was recorded in a study of technical replicates of blood from a few donors. CDR3 length equals 16 residues. The germline V gene encodes CDR1 MDHEN and CDR2 SYDVKM. Germline trimming cut 2 bases from V and 8 bases from J; bases unmatched to any gene: 9. Assay used: immunoSEQ multiplex PCR; TCRdb lists only in-frame clones, some missing. The sample has under 95,000 clones, nearly 98% seen once. The sequenced material came from T cells isolated from PBMCs. The V and J genes are TRBV28 and TRBJ2-1; TRBD2 matches at 10 bases. This clonotype originated in a human donor in good health. This CDR3 is CASSLTAGGPWDEQFF. The CDR3 region has the DNA TGTGCCAGCAGTTTAACAGCGGGAGGGCCGTGGGATGAGCAGTTCTTC.